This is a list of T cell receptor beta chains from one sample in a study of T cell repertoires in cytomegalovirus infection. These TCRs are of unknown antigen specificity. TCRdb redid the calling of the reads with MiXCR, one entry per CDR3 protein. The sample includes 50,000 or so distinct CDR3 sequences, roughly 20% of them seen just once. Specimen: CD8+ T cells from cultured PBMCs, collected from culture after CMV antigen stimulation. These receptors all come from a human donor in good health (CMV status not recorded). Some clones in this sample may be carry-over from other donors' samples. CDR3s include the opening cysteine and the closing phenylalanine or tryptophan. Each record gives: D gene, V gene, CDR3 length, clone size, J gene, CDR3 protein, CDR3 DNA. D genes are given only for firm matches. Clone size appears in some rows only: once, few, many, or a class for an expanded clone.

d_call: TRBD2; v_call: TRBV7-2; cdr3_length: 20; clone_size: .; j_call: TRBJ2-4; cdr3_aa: CASSQGTSASRQLAKNIQYF; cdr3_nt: TGTGCCAGCAGCCAAGGGACTAGCGCCTCTCGTCAACTAGCCAAAAACATTCAGTACTTC
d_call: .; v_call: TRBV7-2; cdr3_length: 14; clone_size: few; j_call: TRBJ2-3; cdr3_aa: CASSLGGPPDTQYF; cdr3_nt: TGTGCCAGCAGCCTCGGAGGGCCCCCAGATACGCAGTATTTT
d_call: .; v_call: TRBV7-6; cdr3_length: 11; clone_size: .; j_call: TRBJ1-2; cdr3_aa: CASSPGRGYTF; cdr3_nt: TGTGCCAGCAGCCCGGGGAGGGGCTACACCTTC
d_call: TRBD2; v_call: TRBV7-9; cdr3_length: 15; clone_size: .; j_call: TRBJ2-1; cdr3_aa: CASSWPLAGGLEQFF; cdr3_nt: TGTGCCAGCAGCTGGCCACTAGCGGGAGGCCTTGAGCAGTTCTTC
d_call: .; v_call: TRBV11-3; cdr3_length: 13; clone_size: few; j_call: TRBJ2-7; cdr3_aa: CASSLTATYEQYF; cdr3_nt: TGTGCCAGCAGCCTGACAGCCACCTACGAGCAGTACTTC
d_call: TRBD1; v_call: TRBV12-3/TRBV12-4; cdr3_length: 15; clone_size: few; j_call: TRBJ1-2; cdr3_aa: CASSSYPDRDYGYTF; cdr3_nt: TGTGCCAGCAGTTCATATCCTGACAGGGACTATGGCTACACCTTC
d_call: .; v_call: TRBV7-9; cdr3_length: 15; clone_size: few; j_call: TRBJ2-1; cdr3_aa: CASSLPTSSYNEQFF; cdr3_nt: TGTGCCAGCAGCTTACCTACCAGCTCCTACAATGAGCAGTTCTTC
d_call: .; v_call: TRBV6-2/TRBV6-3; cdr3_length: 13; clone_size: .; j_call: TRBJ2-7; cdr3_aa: CASSPVTGYEQYF; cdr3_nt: TGTGCCAGCAGCCCCGTGACCGGCTACGAGCAGTACTTC
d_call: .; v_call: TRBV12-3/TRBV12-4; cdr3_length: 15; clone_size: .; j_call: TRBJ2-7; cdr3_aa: CASSGPRDGDYEQYF; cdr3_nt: TGTGCCAGCAGTGGGCCCCGGGACGGAGACTACGAGCAGTACTTC
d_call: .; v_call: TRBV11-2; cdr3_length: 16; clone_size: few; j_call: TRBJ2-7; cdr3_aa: CASSLEPDGSSYEQYF; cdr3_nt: TGTGCCAGCAGCCTAGAACCGGACGGCTCCAGCTACGAGCAGTACTTC
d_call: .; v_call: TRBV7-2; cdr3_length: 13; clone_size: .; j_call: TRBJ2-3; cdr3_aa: CASSLRGVDTQYF; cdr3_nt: TGTGCCAGCAGCCTCAGGGGCGTAGATACGCAGTATTTT
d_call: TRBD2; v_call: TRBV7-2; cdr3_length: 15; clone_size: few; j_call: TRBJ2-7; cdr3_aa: CASSLALAGGDEQYF; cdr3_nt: TGTGCCAGCAGCTTAGCCCTAGCGGGAGGGGACGAGCAGTACTTC
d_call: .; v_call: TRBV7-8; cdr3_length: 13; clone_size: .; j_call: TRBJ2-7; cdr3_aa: CASSEEIAYEQYF; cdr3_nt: TGTGCCAGCAGCGAGGAAATAGCCTACGAGCAGTACTTC
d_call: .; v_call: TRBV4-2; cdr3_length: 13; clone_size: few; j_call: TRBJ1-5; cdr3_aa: CATSQEGNQPQHF; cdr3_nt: TGTGCCACCAGCCAGGAGGGCAATCAGCCCCAGCATTTT
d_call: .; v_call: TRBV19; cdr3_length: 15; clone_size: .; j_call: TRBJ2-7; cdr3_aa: CASSGGRTASYEQYF; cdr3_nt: TGTGCCAGTAGTGGGGGGAGGACAGCTTCCTACGAGCAGTACTTC
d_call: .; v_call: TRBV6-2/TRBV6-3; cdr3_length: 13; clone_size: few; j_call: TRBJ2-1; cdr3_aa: CASSPGWIHEQFF; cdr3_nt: TGTGCCAGCAGTCCCGGGTGGATCCATGAGCAGTTCTTC
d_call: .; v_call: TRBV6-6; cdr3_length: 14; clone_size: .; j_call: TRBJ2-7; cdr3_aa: CASSQTGVTYEQYF; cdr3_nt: TGTGCCAGCAGTCAGACAGGTGTAACCTACGAGCAGTACTTC
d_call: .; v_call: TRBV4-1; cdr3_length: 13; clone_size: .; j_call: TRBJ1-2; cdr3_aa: CASSQDVGYGYTF; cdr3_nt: TGCGCCAGCAGCCAAGATGTAGGGTATGGCTACACCTTC
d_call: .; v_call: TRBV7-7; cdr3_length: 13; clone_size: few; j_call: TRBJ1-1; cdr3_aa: CASSSVPPYEAFF; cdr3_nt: TGTGCCAGCAGCTCCGTACCACCTTATGAAGCTTTCTTT
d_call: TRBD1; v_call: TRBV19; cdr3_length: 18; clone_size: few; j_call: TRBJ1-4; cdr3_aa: CASSTRIPRQGMNEKLFF; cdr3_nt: TGTGCCAGTAGTACACGTATCCCCCGACAGGGAATGAATGAAAAACTGTTTTTT
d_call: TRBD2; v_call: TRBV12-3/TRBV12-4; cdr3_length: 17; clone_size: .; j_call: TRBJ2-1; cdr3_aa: CASSLGGTSGGLNEQFF; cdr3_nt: TGTGCCAGCAGTTTAGGGGGGACTAGCGGGGGGCTCAATGAGCAGTTCTTC
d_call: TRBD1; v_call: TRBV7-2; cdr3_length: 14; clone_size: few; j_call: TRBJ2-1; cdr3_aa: CASSTGTGGNEQFF; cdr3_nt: TGTGCCAGCAGCACCGGGACAGGGGGCAATGAGCAGTTCTTC
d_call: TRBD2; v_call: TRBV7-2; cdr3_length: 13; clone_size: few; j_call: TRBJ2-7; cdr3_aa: CASRSSGSYEQYF; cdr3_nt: TGTGCCAGCAGATCTAGCGGTTCCTACGAGCAGTACTTC
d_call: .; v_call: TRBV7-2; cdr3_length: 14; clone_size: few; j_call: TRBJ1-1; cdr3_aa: CASSLAGGGTEAFF; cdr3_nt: TGTGCCAGCAGCTTAGCGGGAGGGGGCACTGAAGCTTTCTTT
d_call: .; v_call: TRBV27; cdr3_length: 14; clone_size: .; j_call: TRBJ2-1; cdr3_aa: CASSSHREGNEQFF; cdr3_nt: TGTGCCAGCAGTTCTCACAGGGAAGGGAATGAGCAGTTCTTC
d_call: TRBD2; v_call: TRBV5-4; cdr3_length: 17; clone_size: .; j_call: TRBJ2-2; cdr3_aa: CASIRGDYNIGTGELFF; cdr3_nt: TGTGCCAGCATCCGAGGGGACTACAACATTGGGACCGGGGAGCTGTTTTTT
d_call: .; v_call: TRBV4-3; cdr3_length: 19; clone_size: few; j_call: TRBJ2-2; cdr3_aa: CASSQEWSFLSANTGELFF; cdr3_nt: TGCGCCAGCAGCCAAGAGTGGTCGTTCCTGAGCGCGAACACCGGGGAGCTGTTTTTT
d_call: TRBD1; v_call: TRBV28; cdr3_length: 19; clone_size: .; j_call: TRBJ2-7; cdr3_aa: CASSSRNARDRVLSYEQYF; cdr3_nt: TGTGCCAGCAGTTCCCGCAATGCTCGAGACAGGGTCCTCTCCTACGAGCAGTACTTC
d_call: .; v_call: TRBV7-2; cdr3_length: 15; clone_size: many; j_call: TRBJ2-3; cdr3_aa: CASQAIPGGTDTQYF; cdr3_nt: TGTGCCAGCCAGGCGATTCCGGGGGGCACAGATACGCAGTATTTT
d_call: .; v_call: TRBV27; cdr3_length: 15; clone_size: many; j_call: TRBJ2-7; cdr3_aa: CASSFRRYDSYEQYF; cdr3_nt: TGTGCCAGCAGTTTTCGGAGGTATGACTCCTACGAGCAGTACTTC
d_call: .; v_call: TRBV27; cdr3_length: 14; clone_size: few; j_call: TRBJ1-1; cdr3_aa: CASSLYRGNTEAFF; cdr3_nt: TGTGCCAGCAGTTTATATAGGGGGAACACTGAAGCTTTCTTT
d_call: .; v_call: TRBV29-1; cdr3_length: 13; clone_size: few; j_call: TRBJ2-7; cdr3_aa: CSVSSQADDEQYF; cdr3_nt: TGCAGCGTTTCATCTCAGGCTGATGACGAGCAGTACTTC
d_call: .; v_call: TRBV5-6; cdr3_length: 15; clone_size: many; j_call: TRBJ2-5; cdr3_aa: CASSLEARDQETQYF; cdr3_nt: TGTGCCAGCAGCTTGGAGGCAAGGGACCAAGAGACCCAGTACTTC
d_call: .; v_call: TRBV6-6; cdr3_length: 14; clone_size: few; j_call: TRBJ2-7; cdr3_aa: CASSASPGIHEQYF; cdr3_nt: TGTGCCAGCAGTGCCTCCCCGGGGATCCACGAGCAGTACTTC
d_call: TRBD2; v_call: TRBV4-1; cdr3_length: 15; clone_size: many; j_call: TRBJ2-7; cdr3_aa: CASSQLAGVRYEQYF; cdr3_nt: TGCGCCAGCAGCCAACTAGCGGGAGTGCGGTACGAGCAGTACTTC
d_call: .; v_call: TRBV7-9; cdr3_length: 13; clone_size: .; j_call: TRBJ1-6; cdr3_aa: CASSLGGISGLHF; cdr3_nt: TGTGCCAGCAGCTTGGGGGGAATATCGGGCCTACACTTT
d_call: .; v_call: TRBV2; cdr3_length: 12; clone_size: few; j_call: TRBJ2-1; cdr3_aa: CASSEAPAEQFF; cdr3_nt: TGTGCCAGCAGTGAAGCACCCGCAGAGCAGTTCTTC
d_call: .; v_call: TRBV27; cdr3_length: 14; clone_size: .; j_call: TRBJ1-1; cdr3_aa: CASSTTGMNTEAFF; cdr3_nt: TGTGCCAGCTCCACGACGGGGATGAACACTGAAGCTTTCTTT
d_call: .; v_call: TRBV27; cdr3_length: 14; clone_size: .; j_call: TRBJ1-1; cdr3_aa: CASSLWGQDTEAFF; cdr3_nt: TGTGCCAGCAGTTTATGGGGGCAGGACACTGAAGCTTTCTTT
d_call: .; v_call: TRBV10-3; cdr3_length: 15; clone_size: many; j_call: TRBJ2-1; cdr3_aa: CAIRPDRGGNNEQFF; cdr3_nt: TGTGCCATCAGGCCTGACAGGGGAGGGAACAATGAGCAGTTCTTC
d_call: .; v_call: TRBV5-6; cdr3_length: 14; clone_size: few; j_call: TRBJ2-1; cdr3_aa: CASSLGQGRNEQFF; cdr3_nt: TGTGCCAGCAGCTTGGGGCAGGGAAGGAATGAGCAGTTCTTC
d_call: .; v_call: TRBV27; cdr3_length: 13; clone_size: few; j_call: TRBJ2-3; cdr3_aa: CASSLRLTDTQYF; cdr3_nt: TGTGCCAGCAGTTTACGTCTTACCGATACGCAGTATTTT
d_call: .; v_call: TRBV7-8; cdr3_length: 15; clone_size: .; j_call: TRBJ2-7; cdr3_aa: CASSLEGQAKYEQYF; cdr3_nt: TGTGCCAGCAGCTTAGAGGGTCAGGCTAAGTACGAGCAGTACTTC
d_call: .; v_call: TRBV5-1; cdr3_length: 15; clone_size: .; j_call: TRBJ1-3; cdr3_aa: CASSSQEDLGNTIYF; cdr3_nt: TGCGCCAGCAGCTCTCAGGAAGACCTTGGAAACACCATATATTTT